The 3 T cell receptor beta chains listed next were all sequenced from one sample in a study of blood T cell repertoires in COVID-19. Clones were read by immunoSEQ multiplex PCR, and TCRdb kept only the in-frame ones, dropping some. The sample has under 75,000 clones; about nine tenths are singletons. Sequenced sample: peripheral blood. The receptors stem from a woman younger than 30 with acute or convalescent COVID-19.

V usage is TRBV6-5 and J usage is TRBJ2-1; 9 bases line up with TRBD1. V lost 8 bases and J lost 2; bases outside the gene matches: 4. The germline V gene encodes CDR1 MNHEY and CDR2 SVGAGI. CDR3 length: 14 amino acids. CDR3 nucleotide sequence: TGTGCCAGCCTTCGACAGGGGGCCTACAATGAGCAGTTCTTC. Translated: CASLRQGAYNEQFF.

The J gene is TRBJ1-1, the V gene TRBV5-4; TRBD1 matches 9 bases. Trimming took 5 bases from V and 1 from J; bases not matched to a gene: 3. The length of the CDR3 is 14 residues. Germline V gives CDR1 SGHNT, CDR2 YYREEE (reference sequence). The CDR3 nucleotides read TGTGCCAGCAGGGCGGGACAGGGGAACACTGAAGCTTTCTTT. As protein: CASRAGQGNTEAFF.

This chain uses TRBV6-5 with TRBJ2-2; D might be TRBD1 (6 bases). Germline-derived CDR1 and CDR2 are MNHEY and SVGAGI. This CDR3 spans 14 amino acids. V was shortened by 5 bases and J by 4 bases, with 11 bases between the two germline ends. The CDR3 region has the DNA TGTGCCAGCAGTACCACCAGGGGCACCGGGGAGCTGTTTTTT. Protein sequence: CASSTTRGTGELFF.